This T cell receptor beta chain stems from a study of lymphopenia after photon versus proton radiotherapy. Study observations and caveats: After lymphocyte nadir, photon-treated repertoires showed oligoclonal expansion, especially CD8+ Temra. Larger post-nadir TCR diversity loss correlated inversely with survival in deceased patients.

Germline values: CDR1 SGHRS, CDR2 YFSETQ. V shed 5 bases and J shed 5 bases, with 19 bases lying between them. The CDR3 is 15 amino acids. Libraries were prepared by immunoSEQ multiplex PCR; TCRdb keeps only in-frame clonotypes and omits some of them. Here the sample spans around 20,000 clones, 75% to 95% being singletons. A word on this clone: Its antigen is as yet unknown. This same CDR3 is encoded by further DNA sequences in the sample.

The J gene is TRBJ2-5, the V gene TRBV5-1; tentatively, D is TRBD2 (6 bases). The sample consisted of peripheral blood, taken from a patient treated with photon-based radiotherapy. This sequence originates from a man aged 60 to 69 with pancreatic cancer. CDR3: CASRVGGSGRETQYF. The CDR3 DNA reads TGCGCCAGCAGGGTTGGGGGGTCCGGACGGGAGACCCAGTACTTC.